This is a list of T cell receptor beta chains from one sample in a study of Graves' ophthalmopathy and Graves' hyperthyroidism. TCRdb fed the multiplex PCR reads into MiXCR, producing one record per CDR3 protein. In the table there are hundreds of thousands of distinct CDR3 sequences, about 20% of which are singletons. The specimen was peripheral blood. These TCRs come from a woman aged 18-29 years with stable Graves' hyperthyroidism. Some clones in this sample may be carry-over from other donors' samples. CDR3s include the opening cysteine and the closing phenylalanine or tryptophan. The D gene is left open where the match is weak. Clone size is given for some rows only: seen once, a few or many times, or a class if the clone is expanded.

d_call | j_call | clone_size | v_call | cdr3_aa | cdr3_nt
- | TRBJ1-1 | many | TRBV6-5 | CASSYRGEAFF | TGTGCCAGCAGTTATCGGGGTGAAGCTTTCTTT
- | TRBJ1-3 | many | TRBV28 | CASSSGGPSSGNTIYF | TGTGCCAGCAGCTCGGGGGGCCCTAGCTCTGGAAACACCATATATTTT
TRBD1 | TRBJ1-6 | many | TRBV18 | CASSPDRVSSPLHF | TGTGCCAGCTCACCCGACAGGGTGAGTTCACCCCTCCACTTT
TRBD2 | TRBJ2-2 | - | TRBV7-3 | CASTPRPSGTGELFF | TGTGCCAGCACCCCCAGGCCTAGCGGTACCGGGGAGCTGTTTTTT
- | TRBJ1-5 | many | TRBV6-4 | CASSAEDARLGNQPQHF | TGTGCCAGCAGTGCCGAGGACGCACGTTTGGGCAATCAGCCCCAGCATTTT
- | TRBJ1-2 | - | TRBV28 | CASDRSDLTGYTF | TGTGCCAGCGACCGATCGGACCTTACAGGCTACACCTTC
- | TRBJ1-1 | few | TRBV6-1 | CASSPGGGIAFF | TGTGCCAGCAGCCCCGGAGGGGGTATCGCTTTCTTT
- | TRBJ2-7 | few | TRBV28 | CASSLQAGSGWQYF | TGTGCCAGCAGTTTGCAAGCAGGGTCGGGATGGCAGTACTTC
- | TRBJ1-1 | many | TRBV6-5 | CASSYSTGGRTEAFF | TGTGCCAGCAGTTACTCAACGGGGGGGAGGACTGAAGCTTTCTTT
TRBD2 | TRBJ2-5 | many | TRBV12-3/TRBV12-4 | CASTDGLAGETQYF | TGTGCCAGCACCGACGGACTAGCAGGCGAGACCCAGTACTTC
- | TRBJ2-5 | - | TRBV29-1 | CSGGNREETQYF | TGCAGCGGTGGGAACAGGGAGGAGACCCAGTACTTC
TRBD1 | TRBJ1-1 | - | TRBV6-1 | CASSAQKGQGDTEAFF | TGTGCCAGCAGTGCTCAAAAAGGACAGGGTGACACTGAAGCTTTCTTT
- | TRBJ1-5 | once | TRBV10-3 | CAISEWGGNSNQPQHF | TGTGCCATCAGTGAGTGGGGGGGAAATAGCAATCAGCCCCAGCATTTT
TRBD1 | TRBJ1-2 | many | TRBV27 | CASSLGQGRGDNYGYTF | TGTGCCAGCAGTTTGGGACAGGGGCGTGGAGATAACTATGGCTACACCTTC
- | TRBJ2-7 | many | TRBV30 | CAWEEKTPPKTEQYF | TGTGCCTGGGAAGAAAAGACACCCCCAAAGACCGAGCAGTACTTC
TRBD2 | TRBJ2-5 | - | TRBV20-1 | CSASPSLAGVLETQYF | TGCAGTGCTAGCCCCTCCTTGGCGGGAGTTCTTGAGACCCAGTACTTC
- | TRBJ1-1 | - | TRBV7-2 | CASSSDMLNTEAFF | TGTGCCAGCAGCTCCGACATGTTGAACACTGAAGCTTTCTTT
TRBD1 | TRBJ2-5 | few | TRBV5-5 | CASSFNAGQGYETQYF | TGTGCCAGCAGCTTTAACGCCGGACAGGGGTATGAGACCCAGTACTTC
- | TRBJ2-7 | few | TRBV2 | CASSELILQGLSSYEQYF | TGTGCCAGCAGTGAACTGATCTTACAGGGCCTCAGCTCCTACGAGCAGTACTTC
- | TRBJ1-3 | few | TRBV2 | CASSEHGGYSSGNTIYF | TGTGCCAGCAGTGAACACGGGGGATATAGCTCTGGAAACACCATATATTTT
- | TRBJ2-5 | many | TRBV7-2 | CASNDNGETQYF | TGTGCCAGCAACGATAATGGGGAGACCCAGTACTTC
- | TRBJ1-1 | many | TRBV11-2 | CASSLEPGPNTEAFF | TGTGCCAGCAGCTTAGAACCAGGACCGAACACTGAAGCTTTCTTT
TRBD1 | TRBJ1-5 | many | TRBV6-5 | CASSSLGQGARKQPQHF | TGTGCCAGCAGTTCTTTGGGACAGGGGGCGCGTAAGCAGCCCCAGCATTTT